This T cell receptor beta chain stems from a study of OX40 agonist ivuxolimab in advanced cancers. Broader study findings: The authors also found low normalized T-cell clonal expansion in some nonresponders.

Germline V CDR1 and CDR2: SGHRS, YFSETQ. The V gene lost 1 base and the J gene lost 4 bases, with 9 bases spanning the gap. This CDR3 contains 13 residues. With respect to this clone: Its antigen is unknown.

Cycle 7 day 1, cycle 4 day 1, and baseline were the timepoints at which blood was sampled. Here immunoSEQ multiplex PCR was the method, and the copy in TCRdb shows in-frame clones only, minus some. The sample holds around 65,000 clones; 85% to 90% are singletons and the top ten take 10% to 13%. The sequence was collected from an adult with an advanced solid tumor such as melanoma, head and neck, liver or kidney cancer. The starting material was CD4+ or CD8+ T cells sorted from blood, obtained in a trial of the OX40 agonist ivuxolimab. V and J are TRBV5-1 and TRBJ2-7; D possibly corresponds to TRBD1 (5 bases). The CDR3 sequence: CASSLTQGYEQYF. CDR3 sequence (DNA): TGCGCCAGCAGCTTGACTCAGGGTTACGAGCAGTACTTC.